Shown below are 16 T cell receptor beta chains from a single sample sequenced in a study of cytomegalovirus exposure and HLA in healthy donors (dated by TCRdb to the late 2010s). The library was prepared using the immunoSEQ multiplex PCR assay. The multiplex PCR relied on a mix of 60 forward primers for TCR Vbeta segments and 13 reverse primers for TCR Jbeta segments. The table was pulled from immuneACCESS by TCRdb, which kept in-frame rearrangements only. Such tables lose some clones; where checked, under half of the loss comes from unresolved V genes, and the rest has no known cause. This sample lists 150,000 to 200,000 clones; about 80% were detected once. Around 4.9% of the sample is in the top ten clones. The source material was PBMCs. Source of these receptors: a man younger than 35 in good health and CMV-seronegative.

This chain links TRBV28 with TRBJ1-1; possibly TRBD1 for D (5 bases). V lost 5 bases to trimming and J lost 4 bases, with 11 bases between them. This CDR3 has 13 residues. Germline lookup yields CDR1 MDHEN and CDR2 SYDVKM. This CDR3 is CASSPIGATEAFF. The CDR3 region has the DNA TGTGCCAGCAGTCCAATAGGGGCCACTGAAGCTTTCTTT.

The chain employs TRBV6-5 and TRBJ2-3, with 9 bases fitting TRBD1. V shed 7 bases, J shed 3 bases, and the junction held 8 bases outside the gene matches. Per the germline V gene, CDR1 is MNHEY and CDR2 is SVGAGI. This CDR3 spans 15 amino acids. CDR3 in amino acids: CASTSGDRVTDTQYF. The CDR3, as DNA: TGTGCCAGCACCTCAGGGGACAGGGTTACAGATACGCAGTATTTT.

The genes are TRBV4-2 and TRBJ2-1, with 13 bases that match TRBD2. The CDR3 sequence is 19 residues long. Germline-derived CDR1 and CDR2 are LGHNA and YNFKEQ. Trimming took 0 bases from V and 7 from J; bases not matched to a gene: 12. This CDR3 reads CASSQDLGLAGTGRNEQFF. CDR3 DNA: TGTGCCAGCAGCCAAGATTTGGGACTAGCGGGAACGGGAAGGAATGAGCAGTTCTTC.

The rearrangement uses TRBV5-8 and TRBJ1-4; D uncertain. Trimming cost V 7 bases and J 7 bases, with 5 bases left between them. The germline gives CDR1 SGHTS, CDR2 YDEGEE. This CDR3 contains 10 residues. CDR3 amino acids: CASAIEKLFF. DNA for the CDR3: TGTGCCAGCGCTATTGAAAAACTGTTTTTT.

The V gene is TRBV7-9, the J gene TRBJ2-1; possible D gene TRBD2, 6 bases. CDR1 and CDR2 (germline): SEHNR, FQNEAQ (reference sequence). The CDR3 consists of 15 residues. V was clipped by 2 bases and J by 5 bases, with 13 bases between them. DNA of the CDR3: TGTGCCAGCAGCTTACCCAGCGGACTAAACAATGAGCAGTTCTTC. Amino acid sequence: CASSLPSGLNNEQFF. Full variable domain (outside the CDR3, taken from reference TRBV7-9 and TRBJ2-1): DTGVSQNPRHKITKRGQNVTFRCDPISEHNRLYWYRQTLGQGPEFLTYFQNEAQLEKSRLLSDRFSAERPKGSFSTLEIQRTEQGDSAMYLCASSLPSGLNNEQFFGPGTRLTVL.

The chain recombines TRBV5-1 with TRBJ2-1; 10 nucleotides align to TRBD2. Germline lookup yields CDR1 SGHRS and CDR2 YFSETQ. The ends lost 3 bases at V and 0 bases at J; junction bases unmatched: 6. The CDR3 is made up of 17 amino acids. CDR3 nucleotides: TGCGCCAGCAGCTCCCGGACTAGCGGATCCTCCTACAATGAGCAGTTCTTC. Its translation: CASSSRTSGSSYNEQFF.

The chain recombines TRBV29-1 with TRBJ2-7; possibly TRBD1 for D (7 bases). Germline loops: CDR1 SQVTM, CDR2 ANQGSEA. CDR3 length: 17 amino acids. V lost 6 bases and J 2 bases, leaving 26 bases between the germline ends. This CDR3 is CSVGRQGGGSITYEQYF. CDR3 in DNA: TGCAGCGTCGGCAGACAGGGAGGTGGGTCAATTACCTACGAGCAGTACTTC.

This clone has more than one count but fewer than ten. CDR3 sequence reads: CASSGGPAVNEQFF. The CDR3 DNA follows: TGCGCCAGCAGTGGGGGCCCCGCCGTCAATGAGCAGTTCTTC. V and J are TRBV10-1 and TRBJ2-1, with D maybe TRBD1 (5 bases). Germline assignment: CDR1 WNHNN and CDR2 SYGVQD (reference sequence). CDR3 length: 14 amino acids. V gave up 4 bases and J gave up 6 bases, with 13 bases separating them.

For this clone: Germline and junction disagree at one end, which may indicate a read error. The J gene is TRBJ1-2, the V gene TRBV2; the D is unclear. CDR1 is SNHLY and CDR2 is FYNNEI in the germline V gene. The CDR3 has 12 residues. The CDR3 is CASSGTEDHLFF. CDR3 nucleotide sequence: TGTGCCAGCAGCGGCACGGAGGACCATCTTTTCTTC.

The chain combines TRBV6-6 with TRBJ1-1; possibly TRBD1 for D (5 bases). Trimming pared 0 bases from V and 5 bases from J, leaving 13 bases between. Germline V CDR1 and CDR2: MNHNY, SVGAGI (reference sequence). CDR3 length equals 15 residues. The CDR3 sequence: CASSYSRLSGTEAFF. DNA of the CDR3: TGTGCCAGCAGTTACTCGAGATTGTCAGGGACTGAAGCTTTCTTT.

This chain joins TRBV28 and TRBJ1-2; 10 bases are a match to TRBD1. CDR3 length equals 16 residues. The germline CDR1 and CDR2 sequences are MDHEN and SYDVKM. The trim removed 7 bases at V and 7 bases at J, leaving 15 bases unmatched. This CDR3 is CASIRQGAIRMGGYTF. The CDR3 nucleotides read TGTGCCAGCATTCGACAGGGGGCGATTCGGATGGGTGGCTACACCTTC.

This chain uses TRBV5-1 with TRBJ2-5; TRBD1 matches 12 bases. With V trimmed by 2 bases and J by 5 bases, 4 bases remained unmatched. CDR1 and CDR2 from the germline V gene are SGHRS and YFSETQ. The CDR3 totals 15 residues. Here the CDR3 reads CASSFGDRGPETQYF. CDR3 coding DNA: TGCGCCAGCAGCTTCGGGGACAGGGGGCCGGAGACCCAGTACTTC.

This clone was counted between two and nine times. The J gene is TRBJ1-1, the V gene TRBV4-1, with D perhaps matching TRBD1 (5 bases). Germline assignment: CDR1 MGHRA and CDR2 YSYEKL. This CDR3 region has 15 residues. V lost 4 bases, J lost 4 bases, and 16 bases lay in between. The CDR3: CASSPYPQGGTEAFF. DNA of the CDR3: TGCGCCAGCAGCCCCTACCCCCAGGGCGGCACTGAAGCTTTCTTT.

The J gene is TRBJ2-1, the V gene TRBV6-1, with 13 nucleotides matching TRBD2. Germline CDR1 and CDR2: MNHNS and SASEGT. V lost 4 bases, J lost 8 bases, and 14 bases stayed unmatched. The CDR3 extends over 18 amino acids. CDR3 nucleotides: TGTGCCAGCAGTGGTACTATCCCAACTAGCGGGAGGGCCCATGAGCAGTTCTTC. Translating it yields CASSGTIPTSGRAHEQFF.

V is TRBV2 and J is TRBJ2-1; 7 bases map to TRBD2. CDR3 length: 12 amino acids. Trimming cost V 6 bases and J 8 bases; bases outside gene matches: 4. From germline, CDR1 is SNHLY and CDR2 FYNNEI. The CDR3, as DNA: TGTGCCAGCAGGACTAGCATCCATGAGCAGTTCTTC. It codes for CASRTSIHEQFF.

The chain carries TRBV5-1 and TRBJ2-7; 7 bases are shared with TRBD2. CDR3 length: 15 amino acids. J was trimmed by 4 bases and V by 4 bases; bases with no gene match: 11. The germline V gene encodes CDR1 SGHRS and CDR2 YFSETQ. The CDR3: CASSPELASKYEQYF. As DNA, the CDR3 is TGCGCCAGCAGCCCAGAACTAGCGTCTAAGTACGAGCAGTACTTC.